A selection of T cell receptor beta chains follows, all from one sample in a study of CD8 T cells in Susac syndrome. Via MiXCR, TCRdb re-called the immunoSEQ multiplex PCR reads, giving one row per CDR3 protein. This sample has 75,000 to 95,000 distinct CDR3 sequences; approximately 96% occur once, and the top ten carry 0.62%. Sequenced: CD8+ T cells from PBMCs. The source of these receptors is a human donor with Susac syndrome. CDR3s include the opening cysteine and the closing phenylalanine or tryptophan. D genes are given only for firm matches. Size tells how often a clone was seen (once, few, many) or the class of an expanded clone, and some rows leave it out.

>.|14|once|TRBJ2-5|TRBV15
TGTGCCACCAGCAGAGATCTGACGGGAGAGACCCAGTACTTC
CATSRDLTGETQYF
>.|14|.|TRBJ1-4|TRBV3-1
TGTGCCAGCAGCCCAGACCGGCAGGAGACGGAGTTGTTTTTT
CASSPDRQETELFF
>TRBD1|17|.|TRBJ2-6|TRBV7-3
TGTGCCAGCAGCAGGGGACAGGGAGCCTCTGGGGCCAACGTCCTGACTTTC
CASSRGQGASGANVLTF
>.|14|.|TRBJ2-7|TRBV12-3/TRBV12-4
TGTGCCAGCAACGTCGACAGTGGCTCCTACGAGCAGTACTTC
CASNVDSGSYEQYF
>.|17|.|TRBJ1-5|TRBV2
TGTGCCAGCAGTGACGTCTTGCGAGGGACTGGCAATCAGCCCCAGCATTTT
CASSDVLRGTGNQPQHF
>TRBD1|16|.|TRBJ1-1|TRBV15
TGTGCCACCTCGACAGGGCTTGAGAACATGAACACTGAAGCTTTCTTT
CATSTGLENMNTEAFF
>TRBD1|15|.|TRBJ1-2|TRBV29-1
TGCAGCGTTCCCGTAGGACAGGGATCAAACTATGGCTACACCTTC
CSVPVGQGSNYGYTF
>.|10|.|TRBJ1-1|TRBV12-3/TRBV12-4
TGTGCCAGCGGCCCGGTTCAAGCTTTCTTT
CASGPVQAFF
>.|13|.|TRBJ2-5|TRBV12-5
TGTGCTAGTGGTTTGGTGGGCGCAGAGACCCAGTACTTC
CASGLVGAETQYF
>.|13|.|TRBJ2-7|TRBV6-1
TGTGCCAGCCAGGCAGGGTTGAGCTACGAGCAGTACTTC
CASQAGLSYEQYF
>.|14|.|TRBJ2-7|TRBV25-1
TGTGCCAGCAGTGGGACCGGGCTTTACTACGAGCAGTACTTC
CASSGTGLYYEQYF
>.|14|.|TRBJ2-3|TRBV29-1
TGCAGCCTACTGCCGAGGGATCTCACAGATACGCAGTATTTT
CSLLPRDLTDTQYF
>TRBD1|11|once|TRBJ2-1|TRBV6-2/TRBV6-3
TGTGCCAGCAGTCCCGGACAGGATCAGTTCTTC
CASSPGQDQFF
>.|18|.|TRBJ2-3|TRBV24-1
TGTGCCACCAGTGATCATATCCAGGACAGCTCTAGCACAGATACGCAGTATTTT
CATSDHIQDSSSTDTQYF
>.|11|once|TRBJ1-4|TRBV2
TGTGCCAGCAGATCCCGCGTAAAACTGTTTTTT
CASRSRVKLFF
>.|14|.|TRBJ2-1|TRBV20-1
TGCAGTGCTAGCCCTCCCGGGGGCTACAATGAGCAGTTCTTC
CSASPPGGYNEQFF
>.|16|.|TRBJ2-4|TRBV2
TGTGCCAGCAGCCTCACCCAGGGTAGGACCAAAAACATTCAGTACTTC
CASSLTQGRTKNIQYF